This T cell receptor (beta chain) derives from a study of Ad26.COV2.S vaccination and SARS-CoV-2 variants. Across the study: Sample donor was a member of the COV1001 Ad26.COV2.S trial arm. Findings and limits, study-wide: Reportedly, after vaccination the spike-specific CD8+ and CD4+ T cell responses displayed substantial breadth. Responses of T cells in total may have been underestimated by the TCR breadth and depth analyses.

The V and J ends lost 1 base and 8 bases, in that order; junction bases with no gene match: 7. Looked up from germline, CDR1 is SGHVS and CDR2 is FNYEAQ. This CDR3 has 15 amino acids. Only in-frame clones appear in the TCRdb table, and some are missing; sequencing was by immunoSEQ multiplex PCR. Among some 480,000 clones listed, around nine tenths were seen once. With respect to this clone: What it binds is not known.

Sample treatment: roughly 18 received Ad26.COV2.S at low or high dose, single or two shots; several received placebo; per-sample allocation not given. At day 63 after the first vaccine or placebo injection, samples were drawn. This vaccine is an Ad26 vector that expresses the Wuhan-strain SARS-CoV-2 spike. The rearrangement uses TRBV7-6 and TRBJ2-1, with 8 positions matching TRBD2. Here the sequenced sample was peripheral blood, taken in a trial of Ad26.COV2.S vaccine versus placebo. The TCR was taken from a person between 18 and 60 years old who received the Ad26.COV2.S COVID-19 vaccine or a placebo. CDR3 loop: CASSLGGGLGDEQFF. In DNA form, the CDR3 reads TGTGCCAGCAGCTTAGGGGGGGGACTAGGTGATGAGCAGTTCTTC.